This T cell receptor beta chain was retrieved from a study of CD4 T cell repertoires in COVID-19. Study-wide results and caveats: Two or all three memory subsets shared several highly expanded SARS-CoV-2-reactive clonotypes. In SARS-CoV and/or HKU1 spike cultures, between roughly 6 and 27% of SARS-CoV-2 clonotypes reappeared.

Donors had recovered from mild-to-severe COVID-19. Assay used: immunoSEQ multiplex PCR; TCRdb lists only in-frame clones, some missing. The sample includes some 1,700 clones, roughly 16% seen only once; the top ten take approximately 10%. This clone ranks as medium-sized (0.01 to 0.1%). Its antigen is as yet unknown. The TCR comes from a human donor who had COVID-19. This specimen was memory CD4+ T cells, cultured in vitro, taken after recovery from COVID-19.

CDR3 residues: CASSLVAGGPQDTQYF. DNA for the CDR3: TGTGCCAGCAGCTTAGTTGCGGGAGGGCCCCAAGATACGCAGTATTTT. The rearrangement uses TRBV7-8 and TRBJ2-3, with 9 bases that match TRBD2. The CDR3 contains 16 residues. J was trimmed by 5 bases and V by 1 base; bases with no gene match: 7. Germline V lookup: CDR1 SGHVS, CDR2 FQNEAQ.